Reported below is one TCR beta chain. Its cognate antigen is unknown. This sample is part of a study of siplizumab effects on memory and regulatory T cells. Study-level points and caveats: Roughly 80-95% of proliferating CD4+ or CD8+ clones lacked a naive or memory phenotype that could be assigned.

Measured with immunoSEQ multiplex PCR; TCRdb has only the in-frame clones, and not every one. The table shows around 58,000 clones, with roughly 80% occurring only once. Per germline, CDR1 LNHDA and CDR2 SQIVND (reference sequence). This CDR3 spans 14 amino acids. Sequencing was carried out using memory CD4+ T cells sorted from blood. The sequence came from a human donor in good health. The chain combines TRBV19 with TRBJ2-5, with D perhaps TRBD2 (5 bases). The closer fit of TRBJ2-7 to the DNA end suggests the J call may be wrong. CDR3 residues: CASSPRTGAYEQYF. The CDR3 nucleotides read TGTGCCAGTAGTCCGCGGACTGGGGCCTACGAGCAGTACTTC.